The 31 T cell receptor beta chains below come from one sample, sequenced in a study of Ad26.COV2.S vaccination and SARS-CoV-2 variants. Treatment given: 15 to 20 received Ad26.COV2.S at low or high dose, single or two shots; five or six received placebo; per-sample allocation not given. At day 63 after the first vaccine or placebo injection, samples were drawn. Clones were sequenced by immunoSEQ multiplex PCR, and TCRdb holds only the in-frame ones, with some missing. The sample has roughly 400,000 clones; 92% are singletons. This sample comprised peripheral blood, obtained in a trial of Ad26.COV2.S vaccine versus placebo. These TCRs come from a person aged 18-60 years who received the Ad26.COV2.S COVID-19 vaccine or a placebo.

The chain links TRBV5-1 to TRBJ1-2, with D tentatively TRBD1 (5 bases). The CDR3 covers 14 residues. Trimming took 0 bases from V and 4 from J, leaving 10 bases between them. CDR1 and CDR2 (germline): SGHRS, YFSETQ. CDR3 bases: TGCGCCAGCAGCTTGGGACAGACGACCTATGGCTACACCTTC. Its translation: CASSLGQTTYGYTF.

The V call is TRBV2, the J call TRBJ2-3; no firm D call. The ends were cut back, 7 bases at V and 4 bases at J, with 15 bases in the middle. The CDR3 runs to 14 residues. Germline CDR1 reads SNHLY; CDR2 reads FYNNEI. CDR3 protein: CASTTLRTPDTQYF. DNA of the CDR3: TGTGCCAGCACCACGCTTCGAACCCCAGATACGCAGTATTTT.

This chain links TRBV12-1 with TRBJ1-2; no DNA check was done on the table's D call, TRBD1. TRBV12-1 is given as a pseudogene. The CDR3 covers 14 residues. The CDR3 region has the DNA TGTGCCAGCAGCCCGCCGGGACAGGCCTATGGCTACACCTTC. This encodes CASSPPGQAYGYTF.

This chain uses TRBV2 with TRBJ1-6, with 8 bases lining up with TRBD1. The CDR3 is 14 residues long. Germline CDR1 SNHLY, CDR2 FYNNEI. The V and J ends lost 7 bases and 5 bases, in that order; junction bases with no gene match: 4. CDR3 in DNA: TGTGCCAGCATTCGGGACAGGCATAATTCACCCCTCCACTTT. This gives the protein CASIRDRHNSPLHF.

This clone was recorded once. This sequence joins TRBV5-6 and TRBJ2-5; the match to TRBD2 covers 10 bases. V dropped 1 base and J dropped 13; count of bases not matched to a gene: 10. The CDR3 consists of 14 residues. Germline V gives CDR1 SGHDT, CDR2 YYEEEE. CDR3 sequence reads: CASSLSGLAEIWYF. The CDR3 coding sequence is TGTGCCAGCAGCTTGAGTGGACTAGCGGAGATATGGTACTTC.

This clone showed up just once. J is TRBJ2-5 and V is TRBV7-9; D is perhaps TRBD1 (6 bases). Trimming removed 5 bases from V and 8 bases from J, with 9 bases in between. Germline CDR1 SEHNR, CDR2 FQNEAQ (reference sequence). The CDR3 has 11 residues. CDR3 bases: TGTGCCAGCAGCCCAGGGACAACCCAGTACTTC. This translates into CASSPGTTQYF.

The chain couples TRBV20-1 to TRBJ1-1; tentative D call: TRBD1 (6 bases). Germline CDR1 is DFQATT and CDR2 is SNEGSKA (reference sequence). V was clipped by 5 bases and J by 8 bases, with 9 bases between them. The CDR3 contains 10 residues. CDR3 sequence reads: CSAPDREAFF. CDR3 nucleotide sequence: TGCAGTGCTCCCGACAGGGAAGCTTTCTTT.

This chain links TRBV12-3 or TRBV12-4 with TRBJ2-7; TRBD1 matches at 8 bases. This CDR3 has 13 residues. Germline trimming cut 6 bases from V and 6 bases from J; bases unmatched to any gene: 7. In nucleotides, the CDR3 is TGTGCCAGCAGCCTTGGACAGGGAAGCGAGCAGTACTTC. Protein product: CASSLGQGSEQYF.

The V gene is TRBV5-6, the J gene TRBJ1-2; the D gene is possibly TRBD1 (5 bases). Trimming shortened V by 7 bases and J by 7 bases, and 23 bases separated the two germline ends. Germline-derived CDR1 and CDR2 are SGHDT and YYEEEE. The CDR3 runs to 15 residues. In DNA form, the CDR3 reads TGTGCCAGCTCCGCGTGGGGGATATTCTCTGGTGGCTACACCTTC. Translating gives CASSAWGIFSGGYTF.

V is TRBV7-9 and J is TRBJ1-3; D perhaps matches TRBD1 (5 bases). Germline V gene data show CDR1 as SEHNR and CDR2 as FQNEAQ (reference sequence). Trimming removed 5 bases at V and 0 bases at J, with 14 bases between. The CDR3 consists of 16 residues. The CDR3 here is CASSLGPGYSGNTIYF. The CDR3 DNA follows: TGTGCCAGCAGCCTGGGACCCGGATACTCTGGAAACACCATATATTTT.

V gene TRBV18 combines with J gene TRBJ1-2; D gene unclear. The CDR3 spans 17 residues. V lost 1 base, J lost 2 bases, and 17 bases lay in between. Germline V gene data show CDR1 as KGHSH and CDR2 as LQKENI. CDR3 nucleotide sequence: TGTGCCAGCTCACCACGCTCCAGTCTACAGAGAAACTATGGCTACACCTTC. Translated: CASSPRSSLQRNYGYTF.

This sequence joins TRBV27 and TRBJ2-3; TRBD1 matches at 7 bases. Trimming removed 3 bases from V and 5 bases from J; junction bases left unmatched: 5. Germline-derived CDR1 and CDR2 are MNHEY and SMNVEV (reference sequence). The CDR3 consists of 14 residues. The CDR3 DNA follows: TGTGCCAGCAGTTTGAGACAGGGTGGAGATACGCAGTATTTT. Translated, it gives CASSLRQGGDTQYF.

This chain uses TRBV18 with TRBJ1-6, with D tentatively TRBD1 (5 bases). CDR3 length: 15 amino acids. Germline V gene data show CDR1 as KGHSH and CDR2 as LQKENI. Trimming pared 6 bases from V and 5 bases from J, leaving 14 bases between. CDR3 bases: TGTGCCAGCTCCCCCGGGACGGGTGATAATTCACCCCTCCACTTT. Its protein product is CASSPGTGDNSPLHF. Together with reference TRBV18 and TRBJ1-6, the CDR3 gives the full variable domain: NAGVMQNPRHLVRRRGQEARLRCSPMKGHSHVYWYRQLPEEGLKFMVYLQKENIIDESGMPKERFSAEFPKEGPSILRIQQVVRGDSAAYFCASSPGTGDNSPLHFGNGTRLTVT.

CDR3 DNA: TGCGCCAGCAGTATTAGCGTAACCCCGACAGATACGCAGTATTTT. This codes for CASSISVTPTDTQYF. The chain recombines TRBV10-1 with TRBJ2-3; tentative D call: TRBD2 (5 bases). Germline V gene sequence: CDR1 WNHNN, CDR2 SYGVQD (reference sequence). With 5 bases removed from V and 3 bases from J, the gap between germline ends came to 15 bases. The CDR3 sequence is 15 residues long.

The chain uses TRBV3-1 (or the pseudogene TRBV3-2) and TRBJ2-1, with TRBD1 matching 9 bases. The CDR3 sequence is 17 residues long. Germline CDR1 is LGHDT and CDR2 is YNNKEL (reference sequence). After removal of 3 bases from V and 0 bases from J, the junction contained 6 bases not matched to a gene. This chain's CDR3 is CASSQELQGASYNEQFF. The DNA for the CDR3 is TGTGCCAGCAGCCAGGAACTACAGGGGGCCTCCTACAATGAGCAGTTCTTC.

The rearrangement joins TRBV12-5 to TRBJ1-2, with unresolved D. Trimming stripped 5 bases from V and 8 bases from J, with 9 bases between. Germline lookup yields CDR1 LGHNT and CDR2 FRNRAP. The CDR3 loop spans 11 amino acids. The CDR3 DNA sequence: TGTGCTAGTGGTGATGAGAGGGGCTACACCTTC. The encoded protein is CASGDERGYTF.

The chain links TRBV7-2 to TRBJ1-4, with D uncertain. Germline lookup yields CDR1 SGHTA and CDR2 FQGNSA. V was clipped by 5 bases and J by 0 bases, with 10 bases between them. The CDR3 has 15 amino acids. The CDR3 coding sequence is TGTGCCAGCAGCCCCCACAGCACAACTAATGAAAAACTGTTTTTT. As protein: CASSPHSTTNEKLFF.

The chain carries TRBV4-1 and TRBJ1-1; D gene unclear. The CDR3 is 14 residues long. The V end was cut by 1 base, the J end by 5 bases, with 11 bases between. Per the germline V gene, CDR1 is MGHRA and CDR2 is YSYEKL. The CDR3 sequence: CASSQGPIGTEAFF. The CDR3 region has the DNA TGCGCCAGCAGCCAAGGTCCGATTGGGACTGAAGCTTTCTTT.

The gene calls are TRBV9 and TRBJ1-1, with 12 bases matching TRBD1. CDR1 is SGDLS, CDR2 YYNGEE, per germline. The J segment lost 5 bases and the V segment lost 4 bases, leaving 12 bases of the junction unmatched. There are 17 residues in the CDR3. CDR3 residues: CASSPPGQGAVGTEAFF. The CDR3, as DNA: TGTGCCAGCAGCCCCCCGGGACAGGGGGCTGTGGGTACTGAAGCTTTCTTT. The full variable domain, its missing parts supplied by reference TRBV9 and TRBJ1-1, is DSGVTQTPKHLITATGQRVTLRCSPRSGDLSVYWYQQSLDQGLQFLIQYYNGEERAKGNILERFSAQQFPDLHSELNLSSLELGDSALYFCASSPPGQGAVGTEAFFGQGTRLTVV.

The genes are TRBV6-5 and TRBJ1-3, with D maybe TRBD1 (6 bases). Germline values: CDR1 MNHEY, CDR2 SVGAGI. The length of the CDR3 is 15 residues. V lost 5 bases and J lost 4, with 15 bases in between. In nucleotides, the CDR3 is TGTGCCAGCAGTATGCTTCAGGGGAACGGAAACACCATATATTTT. It is translated as CASSMLQGNGNTIYF.

The chain carries TRBV19 and TRBJ2-3; TRBD1 matches at 7 bases. CDR3 size: 13 residues. Germline CDR1 and CDR2: LNHDA and SQIVND (reference sequence). The trim removed 5 bases at V and 4 bases at J, leaving 3 bases unmatched. The CDR3 region has the DNA TGTGCCAGTAGTCGCGGACAGGCAGATACGCAGTATTTT. Translation gives CASSRGQADTQYF.

The chain couples TRBV7-9 to TRBJ1-5; D unresolved. The length of the CDR3 is 15 residues. Germline CDR1 and CDR2: SEHNR and FQNEAQ (reference sequence). The V end was cut by 4 bases, the J end by 1 base, with 11 bases between. The CDR3 DNA sequence: TGTGCCAGCAGCTCGGGAGGTTTAAGCAATCAGCCCCAGCATTTT. As protein: CASSSGGLSNQPQHF.

The chain combines TRBV19 with TRBJ2-1; TRBD2 matches 10 bases. Germline V gene data show CDR1 as LNHDA and CDR2 as SQIVND (reference sequence). With V trimmed by 8 bases and J by 1 base, 11 bases remained unmatched. The CDR3 consists of 17 residues. CDR3 nucleotides: TGTGCCAGTGTTGGGCTAGCGGGGGAGGGTTCCTACAATGAGCAGTTCTTC. Protein product: CASVGLAGEGSYNEQFF.

J is TRBJ1-2 and V is TRBV29-1; D unclear. The CDR3 consists of 15 residues. The V end was cut by 7 bases, the J end by 4 bases, with 22 bases between. CDR1 SQVTM and CDR2 ANQGSEA come from the germline V gene. CDR3 region: CSGQELGRISYGYTF. Written as DNA, the CDR3 is TGCAGCGGCCAAGAATTAGGGCGGATCTCCTATGGCTACACCTTC.

The chain carries TRBV20-1 and TRBJ2-3, with D tentatively TRBD2 (7 bases). Germline V lookup: CDR1 DFQATT, CDR2 SNEGSKA (reference sequence). Trimming pared 3 bases from V and 2 bases from J, leaving 27 bases between. This CDR3 has 19 amino acids. This CDR3 reads CSASMPGGDYTPFTDTQYF. The CDR3 DNA is TGCAGTGCTAGTATGCCGGGGGGCGACTACACTCCATTCACAGATACGCAGTATTTT.

The chain couples TRBV4-3 to TRBJ2-1; a possible D gene is TRBD2 (7 bases). The CDR3 runs to 15 residues. V was clipped by 0 bases and J by 2 bases, with 8 bases between them. Germline loops: CDR1 LGHNA, CDR2 YSLEER. CDR3 nucleotide sequence: TGCGCCAGCAGCCAAGACGGGGGGCCCTACAATGAGCAGTTCTTC. It yields the protein CASSQDGGPYNEQFF.

The chain employs TRBV6-6 and TRBJ2-7; 7 bases line up with TRBD2. Germline V lookup: CDR1 MNHNY, CDR2 SVGAGI (reference sequence). The CDR3 consists of 13 residues. V gave up 0 bases and J gave up 7 bases; unmatched junction bases: 3. CDR3 bases: TGTGCCAGCAGTTACTCGGGAGGGGTTGAGCAGTACTTC. Protein product: CASSYSGGVEQYF.

V and J are TRBV7-2 and TRBJ2-7; 8 nucleotides match TRBD2. Trimming removed 2 bases from V and 0 bases from J; junction bases left unmatched: 12. Germline V gene lookup returns CDR1 SGHTA and CDR2 FQGNSA. This CDR3 region has 18 residues. The DNA for the CDR3 is TGTGCCAGCAGCTTAAAATCGGGGGGCGGGACTAGCTCCTACGAGCAGTACTTC. Translated, it gives CASSLKSGGGTSSYEQYF. The whole variable domain, filled in from reference TRBV7-2 and TRBJ2-7, reads GAGVSQSPSNKVTEKGKDVELRCDPISGHTALYWYRQSLGQGLEFLIYFQGNSAPDKSGLPSDRFSAERTGGSVSTLTIQRTQQEDSAVYLCASSLKSGGGTSSYEQYFGPGTRLTVT.

The rearrangement joins TRBV7-8 to TRBJ2-2; 7 bases map to TRBD1. The germline gives CDR1 SGHVS, CDR2 FQNEAQ. The CDR3 runs 20 residues. V gave up 0 bases and J gave up 2 bases; unmatched junction bases: 15. CDR3 coding DNA: TGTGCCAGCAGCTTAGCGCCCCTCCGGACAGGTTCTACCAACACCGGGGAGCTGTTTTTT. Translating it yields CASSLAPLRTGSTNTGELFF.

The rearrangement links TRBV6-5 to TRBJ1-6; 7 bases fit TRBD1. With V trimmed by 2 bases and J by 8 bases, 0 bases remained unmatched. The CDR3 sequence is 13 residues long. Germline CDR1 MNHEY, CDR2 SVGAGI. CDR3 nucleotides: TGTGCCAGCAGTTACGGACAGGATTCACCCCTCCACTTT. Protein: CASSYGQDSPLHF.

The chain uses TRBV25-1 and TRBJ2-5, with 9 bases aligning to TRBD1. Germline CDR1 and CDR2: MGHDK and SYGVNS. There are 15 residues in the CDR3. J gave up 4 bases and V 4 bases, and 7 bases lay outside the gene matches. The CDR3 DNA is TGTGCCAGCAGTGGACACAGGGGGCGCCGAGAGACCCAGTACTTC. Protein product: CASSGHRGRRETQYF.